The present entry profiles one T cell receptor beta chain with its context. Its specificity is not known. This sample was taken from a study of OX40 agonist ivuxolimab in advanced cancers. Study-level results: Normalized T-cell clonal expansion was also low in some nonresponders. Antigen specificity of clonally expanded peripheral T cells was not established.

Method: immunoSEQ multiplex PCR; TCRdb's copy keeps in-frame clones and lacks some. The sample consists of about 54,000 clones, 84% of them appearing once. Germline CDR1 is SGHRS and CDR2 is YFSETQ. There are 18 residues in the CDR3. With V trimmed by 3 bases and J by 1 base, 7 bases remained unmatched. The chain combines TRBV5-1 with TRBJ2-2; 12 bases are shared with TRBD2. The sample was CD4+ or CD8+ T cells sorted from blood, taken in a trial of the OX40 agonist ivuxolimab. The receptor comes from an adult with an advanced solid tumor such as melanoma, head and neck, liver or kidney cancer. The chain's CDR3 is CASSSTSGRAVNTGELFF. The CDR3 bases are TGCGCCAGCAGCTCGACTAGCGGGAGAGCAGTGAACACCGGGGAGCTGTTTTTT.